This T cell receptor beta chain was captured in a study of neurological immune-mediated disorders. About the study: Of the approximately 35 patients who had multiple sclerosis, roughly 31 had the relapsing-remitting form and 3 had the secondary progressive form.

A single record per CDR3 protein comes from TCRdb applying MiXCR to the 5' RACE reads. Here the sample spans about 74,000 distinct CDR3 sequences, 5.2% being singletons. Study results and limitations: One related-CDR3 cluster, which may be a signature, held the repertoires of 18 of 34 multiple sclerosis patients after phylogenetic grouping. It was HTLV-1-associated myelopathy that showed the most TCR clonal expansion, while multiple sclerosis showed the least, falling below healthy controls.

Ten or more counts support this clonotype. Its antigen is unknown. This sequence was found in a man aged 18 to 29 with multiple sclerosis. The sequenced material came from PBMCs.

CDR3 region: CASSLGHSYEQYF. CDR3 coding DNA: TGTGCCAGCAGCCTGGGACACTCCTACGAGCAGTACTTC. The chain carries TRBV7-2 and TRBJ2-7; maybe TRBD1 (6 bases). The CDR3 covers 13 residues. Germline V gene lookup returns CDR1 SGHTA and CDR2 FQGNSA. V dropped 5 bases and J dropped 0 bases, with 8 bases sitting between them.